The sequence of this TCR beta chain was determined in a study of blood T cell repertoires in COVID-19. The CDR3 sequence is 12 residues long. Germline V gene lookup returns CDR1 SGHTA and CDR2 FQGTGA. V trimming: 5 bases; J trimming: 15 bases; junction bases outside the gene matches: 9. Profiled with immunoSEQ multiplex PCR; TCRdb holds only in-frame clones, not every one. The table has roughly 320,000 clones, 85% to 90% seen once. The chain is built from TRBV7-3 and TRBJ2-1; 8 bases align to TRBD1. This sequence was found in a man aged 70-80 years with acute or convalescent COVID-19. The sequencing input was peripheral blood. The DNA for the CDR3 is TGTGCCAGCAGCCACCCAGGACAGGGACCGTTCTTC. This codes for CASSHPGQGPFF.